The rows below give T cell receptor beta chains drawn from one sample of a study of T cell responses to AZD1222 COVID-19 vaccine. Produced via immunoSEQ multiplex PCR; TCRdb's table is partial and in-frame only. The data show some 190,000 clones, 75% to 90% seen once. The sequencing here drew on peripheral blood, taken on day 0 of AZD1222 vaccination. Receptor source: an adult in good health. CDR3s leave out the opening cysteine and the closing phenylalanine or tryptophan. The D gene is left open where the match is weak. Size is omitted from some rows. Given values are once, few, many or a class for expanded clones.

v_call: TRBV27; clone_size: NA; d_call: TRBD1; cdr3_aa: ASTWDRESSYNEQF
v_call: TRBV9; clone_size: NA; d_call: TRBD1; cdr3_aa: ASSVTGTANYGYT
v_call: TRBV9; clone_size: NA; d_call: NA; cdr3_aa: ASSVESIDYGYT
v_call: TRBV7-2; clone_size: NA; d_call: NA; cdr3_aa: ASSRLQAGGNEAF
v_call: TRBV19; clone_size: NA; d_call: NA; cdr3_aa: ASSVAGYSNQPQH
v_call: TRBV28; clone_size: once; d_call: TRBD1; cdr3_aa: ASQEPGQASNQPQH
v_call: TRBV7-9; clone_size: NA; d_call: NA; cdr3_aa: ASSLYSGGGETQY
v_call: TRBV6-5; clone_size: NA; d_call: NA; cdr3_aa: ASSYSHSLAKNIQY
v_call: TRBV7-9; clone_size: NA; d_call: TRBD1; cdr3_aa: ASSARGQGIF
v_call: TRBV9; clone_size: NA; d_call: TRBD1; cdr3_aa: ASSTLGQGVKDTIY
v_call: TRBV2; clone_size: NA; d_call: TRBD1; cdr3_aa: ASSEKSQGAQGYT
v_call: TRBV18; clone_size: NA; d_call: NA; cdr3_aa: ASSPDLQIHSGNTIY